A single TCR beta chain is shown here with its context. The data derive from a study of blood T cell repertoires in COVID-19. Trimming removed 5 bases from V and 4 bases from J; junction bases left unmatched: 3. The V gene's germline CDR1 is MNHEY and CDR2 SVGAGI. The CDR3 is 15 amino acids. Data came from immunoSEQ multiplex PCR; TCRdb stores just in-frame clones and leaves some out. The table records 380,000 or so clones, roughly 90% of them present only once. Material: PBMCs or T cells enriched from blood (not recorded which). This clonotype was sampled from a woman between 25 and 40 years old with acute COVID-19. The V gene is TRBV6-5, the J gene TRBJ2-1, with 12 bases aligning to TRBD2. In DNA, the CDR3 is TGTGCCAGCAGTCTAGCGGGGGGGCTTTACAATGAGCAGTTCTTC. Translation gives CASSLAGGLYNEQFF.